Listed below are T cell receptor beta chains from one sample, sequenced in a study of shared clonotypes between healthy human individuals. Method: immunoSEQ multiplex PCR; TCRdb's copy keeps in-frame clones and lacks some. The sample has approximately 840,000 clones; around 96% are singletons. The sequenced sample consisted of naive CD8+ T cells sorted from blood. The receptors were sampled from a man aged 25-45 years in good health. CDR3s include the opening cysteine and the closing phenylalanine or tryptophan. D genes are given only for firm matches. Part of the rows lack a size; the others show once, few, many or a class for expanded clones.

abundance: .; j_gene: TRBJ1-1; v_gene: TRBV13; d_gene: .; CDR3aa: CASSLSQGFTEAFF; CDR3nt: TGTGCCAGCAGCTTATCTCAGGGATTCACTGAAGCTTTCTTT
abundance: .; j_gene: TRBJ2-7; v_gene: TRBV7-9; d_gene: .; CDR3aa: CASSPQNPGPPYEQYF; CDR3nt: TGTGCCAGCAGCCCACAAAACCCGGGGCCCCCTTACGAGCAGTACTTC
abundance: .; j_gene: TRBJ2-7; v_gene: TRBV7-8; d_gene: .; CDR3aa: CASSLVQGSSYEQYF; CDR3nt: TGTGCCAGCAGCTTAGTCCAGGGGTCCTCCTACGAGCAGTACTTC
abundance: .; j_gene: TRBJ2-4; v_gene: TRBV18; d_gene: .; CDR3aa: CASSPPELTKNIQYF; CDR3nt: TGTGCCAGCTCACCACCGGAACTTACCAAAAACATTCAGTACTTC
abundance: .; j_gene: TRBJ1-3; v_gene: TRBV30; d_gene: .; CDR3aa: CAAPGPPGNTIYF; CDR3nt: TGTGCCGCACCGGGACCCCCTGGAAACACCATATATTTT
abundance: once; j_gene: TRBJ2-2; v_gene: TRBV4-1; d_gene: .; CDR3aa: CASSQESGQGRNGELFF; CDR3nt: TGCGCCAGCAGCCAAGAAAGTGGGCAGGGGAGGAACGGGGAGCTGTTTTTT
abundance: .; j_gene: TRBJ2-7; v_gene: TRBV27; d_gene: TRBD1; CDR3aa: CASSYLGQGDYEQYF; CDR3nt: TGTGCCAGCAGTTACTTAGGACAGGGCGACTACGAGCAGTACTTC
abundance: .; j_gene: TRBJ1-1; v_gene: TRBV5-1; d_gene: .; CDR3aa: CASSLDGIRMNTEAFF; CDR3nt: TGCGCCAGCAGCTTGGATGGGATTAGGATGAACACTGAAGCTTTCTTT
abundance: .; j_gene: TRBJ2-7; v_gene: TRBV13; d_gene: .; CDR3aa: CASSIRQRIYEQYF; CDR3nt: TGTGCCAGCAGCATCCGACAGAGAATTTACGAGCAGTACTTC
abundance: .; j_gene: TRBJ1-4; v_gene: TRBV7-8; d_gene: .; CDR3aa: CASSHGPLGDEKLFF; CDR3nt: TGTGCCAGCAGCCACGGACCCCTCGGGGATGAAAAACTGTTTTTT
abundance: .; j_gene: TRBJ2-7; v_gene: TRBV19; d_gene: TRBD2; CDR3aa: CASSIAGLVGEQYF; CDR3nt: TGTGCCAGTAGTATAGCCGGACTAGTGGGGGAGCAGTACTTC
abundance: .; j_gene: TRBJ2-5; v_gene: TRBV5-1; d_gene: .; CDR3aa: CASSLASGVDETQYF; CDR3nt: TGCGCCAGCAGCTTGGCTTCAGGGGTGGACGAGACCCAGTACTTC
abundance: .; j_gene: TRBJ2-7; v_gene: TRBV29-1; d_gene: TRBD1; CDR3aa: CSAGTGDSYEQYF; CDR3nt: TGCAGCGCCGGGACAGGCGACTCCTACGAGCAGTACTTC